This T cell receptor (beta chain) appears in the sequencing data of a study of radiation and T cells in renal cell carcinoma. For the study at large: Nephrectomy followed 15 Gy stereotactic body radiation by 4 weeks.

Trimming took off 6 bases at V and 0 bases at J, with 12 bases between the two ends. This CDR3 spans 14 amino acids. Germline-derived CDR1 and CDR2 are MNHEY and SMNVEV (reference sequence). Time point: blood 2 weeks post-SBRT. As to treatment: 15 Gy SBRT to primary tumor, nephrectomy 4 weeks later. Blood was sampled at baseline, 2 weeks and 4 weeks after SBRT. Clear cell pathology was present in this patient's renal cell carcinoma. Sequencing used immunoSEQ multiplex PCR; TCRdb keeps in-frame clones, though not all of them. The sample lists some 75,000 clones, roughly 82% occurring once. The sequence was obtained from a man aged 60-69 years with renal cell carcinoma. This specimen was blood, taken from a patient whose treatment included radiotherapy and nephrectomy. The chain combines TRBV27 with TRBJ2-7; weak D call: TRBD1 (5 bases). In DNA, the CDR3 is TGTGCCAGCAGCTACAGGAAAAGCTCCTACGAGCAGTACTTC. Its protein is CASSYRKSSYEQYF.